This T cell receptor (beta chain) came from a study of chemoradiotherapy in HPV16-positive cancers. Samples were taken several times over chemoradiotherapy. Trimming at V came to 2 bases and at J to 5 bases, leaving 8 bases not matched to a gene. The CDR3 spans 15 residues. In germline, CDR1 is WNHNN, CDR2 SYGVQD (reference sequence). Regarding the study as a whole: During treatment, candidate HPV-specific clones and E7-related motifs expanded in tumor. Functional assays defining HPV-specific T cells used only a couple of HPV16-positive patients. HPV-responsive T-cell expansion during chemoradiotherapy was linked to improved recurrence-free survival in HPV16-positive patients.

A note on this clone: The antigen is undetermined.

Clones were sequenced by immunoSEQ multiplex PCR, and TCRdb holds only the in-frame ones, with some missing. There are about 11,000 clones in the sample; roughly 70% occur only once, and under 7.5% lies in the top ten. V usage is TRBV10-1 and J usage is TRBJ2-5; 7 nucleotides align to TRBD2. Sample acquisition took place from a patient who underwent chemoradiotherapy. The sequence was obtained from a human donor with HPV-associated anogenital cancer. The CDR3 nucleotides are TGCGCCAGCAGTGAGAAACCTAGCGGAGCTGAGACCCAGTACTTC. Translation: CASSEKPSGAETQYF.